This paragraph covers one T cell receptor (beta chain) sequence. The antigen remains unidentified. Read coverage stops 3 residues before the CDR3 terminus; the germline J gene supplies the remainder. This entry belongs to a study of T cells in women clearing cervical HPV infection. Study information: Donors had HPV16-related CIN3 or worse; 2 had invasive cancer. Case blood drawn at lesion detection; control blood after infection cleared.

From germline, CDR1 is SGHRS and CDR2 YFSETQ. The V end was cut by 1 base, the J end by 1 base, with 5 bases between. The CDR3 extends over 13 amino acids. Assay: immunoSEQ multiplex PCR; the TCRdb copy retains only in-frame clones and omits some. This table lists approximately 18,000 clones. Study-wide points: Controls had more TRBV6-7 (approximately 0.16%) than cases (around 0.11%).

Sequenced material: blood buffy coat. The TCR originated in a woman between 18 and 70 years old with a cervical HPV16 infection that either progressed to CIN3+ or cleared (not recorded which). The chain links TRBV5-1 to TRBJ1-1; TRBD1 is a possible D gene (5 bases). CDR3 DNA (partial): TGCGCCAGCAGCTTGACAGGGAACACTGAA. This encodes CASSLTGNTE. The complete CDR3 protein is CASSLTGNTEAFF.